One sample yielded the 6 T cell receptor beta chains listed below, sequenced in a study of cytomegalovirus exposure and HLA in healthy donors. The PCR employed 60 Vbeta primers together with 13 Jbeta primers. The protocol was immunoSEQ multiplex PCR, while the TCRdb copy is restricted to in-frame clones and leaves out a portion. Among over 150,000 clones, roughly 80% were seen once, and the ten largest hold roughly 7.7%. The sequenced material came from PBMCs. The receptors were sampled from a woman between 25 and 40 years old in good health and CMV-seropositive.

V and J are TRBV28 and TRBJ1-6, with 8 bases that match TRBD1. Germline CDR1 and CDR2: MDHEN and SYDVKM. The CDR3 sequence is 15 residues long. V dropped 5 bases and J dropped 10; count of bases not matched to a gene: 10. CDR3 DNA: TGTGCCAGCAGTCCAAGACAGGGGAGAGGGTCACCCCTCCACTTT. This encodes CASSPRQGRGSPLHF.

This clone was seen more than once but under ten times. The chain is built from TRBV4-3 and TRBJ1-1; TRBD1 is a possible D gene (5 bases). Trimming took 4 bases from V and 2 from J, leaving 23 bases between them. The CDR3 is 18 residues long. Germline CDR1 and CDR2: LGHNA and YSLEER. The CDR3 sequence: CASSRRGEGMGFNTEAFF. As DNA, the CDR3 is TGCGCCAGCAGCCGGAGGGGTGAGGGGATGGGGTTCAACACTGAAGCTTTCTTT.

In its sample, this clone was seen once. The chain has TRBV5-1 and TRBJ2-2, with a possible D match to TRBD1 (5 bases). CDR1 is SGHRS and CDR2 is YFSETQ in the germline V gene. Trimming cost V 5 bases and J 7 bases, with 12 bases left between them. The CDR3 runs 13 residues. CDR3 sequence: CASSAGMHGELFF. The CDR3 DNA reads TGCGCCAGCAGTGCAGGGATGCACGGGGAGCTGTTTTTT.

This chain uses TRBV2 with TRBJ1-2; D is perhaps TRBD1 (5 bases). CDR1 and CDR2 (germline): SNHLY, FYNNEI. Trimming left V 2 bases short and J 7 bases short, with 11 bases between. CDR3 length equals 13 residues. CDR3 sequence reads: CASSEWGGGGYTF. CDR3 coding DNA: TGTGCCAGCAGTGAATGGGGCGGGGGTGGCTACACCTTC.

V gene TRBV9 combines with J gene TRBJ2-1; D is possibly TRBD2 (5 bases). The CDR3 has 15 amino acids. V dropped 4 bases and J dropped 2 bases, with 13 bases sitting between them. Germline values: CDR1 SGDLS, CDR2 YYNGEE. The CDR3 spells CASSSFEGPYNEQFF. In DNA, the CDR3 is TGTGCCAGCAGCTCATTTGAGGGCCCCTACAATGAGCAGTTCTTC.

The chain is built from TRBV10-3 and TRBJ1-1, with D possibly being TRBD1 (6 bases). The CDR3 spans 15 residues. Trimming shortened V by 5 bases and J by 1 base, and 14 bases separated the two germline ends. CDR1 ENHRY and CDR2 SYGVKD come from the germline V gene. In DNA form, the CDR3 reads TGTGCCATCAGTCTCACCACAGGGCAGAACACTGAAGCTTTCTTT. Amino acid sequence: CAISLTTGQNTEAFF.